These 21 T cell receptor beta chains originate from one sample sequenced in a study of cytomegalovirus exposure and HLA in healthy donors. 60 Vbeta and 13 Jbeta primers were used in PCR. TCRdb keeps only in-frame clones here, not all; method: immunoSEQ multiplex PCR. The sample lists more than 65,000 clones, under 85% seen once, with around a fifth in the top ten. Sequencing was carried out using PBMCs. The receptors stem from a middle-aged woman in good health and CMV-seropositive.

This chain joins TRBV25-1 and TRBJ2-5; a weak D match, TRBD2 (6 bases). Per germline, CDR1 MGHDK and CDR2 SYGVNS. The length of the CDR3 is 13 residues. Trimming stripped 7 bases from V and 5 bases from J, with 14 bases between. This CDR3 is CASMVWAGETQYF. In DNA, the CDR3 is TGTGCCAGCATGGTCTGGGCGGGGGAGACCCAGTACTTC.

The chain's CDR3 is CASSRDSTGTPTNEKLFF. DNA of the CDR3: TGTGCCAGCAGCAGAGACAGTACGGGTACTCCAACTAATGAAAAACTGTTTTTT. The genes are TRBV7-7 and TRBJ1-4; D possibly corresponds to TRBD1 (5 bases). The length of the CDR3 is 18 residues. Looked up from germline, CDR1 is SSHAT and CDR2 is FNYEAQ (reference sequence). The V end lost 5 bases, the J end lost 0 bases, and 19 bases lay between the germline ends.

The chain carries TRBV7-9 and TRBJ1-4, with D possibly matching TRBD1 (5 bases). Per germline, CDR1 SEHNR and CDR2 FQNEAQ (reference sequence). Between the trimmed V and J ends, which lost 4 bases and 1 base, there was a span of 10 bases. The length of the CDR3 is 15 residues. The CDR3 DNA reads TGTGCCAGCAGCTACAGGACACAAACTAATGAAAAACTGTTTTTT. This translates into CASSYRTQTNEKLFF.

The rearrangement joins TRBV5-6 to TRBJ2-2; 13 bases agree with TRBD2. Unmatched junction bases numbered 9, after V lost 4 bases and J lost 6 bases. Germline V gene data show CDR1 as SGHDT and CDR2 as YYEEEE. The CDR3 has 17 amino acids. In DNA form, the CDR3 reads TGTGCCAGCAGCCTTCGGACTAGCGGGAGTAGCGCCGGGGAGCTGTTTTTT. Translated: CASSLRTSGSSAGELFF.

This chain connects TRBV9 to TRBJ1-1; 7 nucleotides agree with TRBD1. J was trimmed by 5 bases and V by 4 bases; bases with no gene match: 11. The CDR3 is made up of 15 amino acids. Looked up from germline, CDR1 is SGDLS and CDR2 is YYNGEE. The CDR3 sequence is CASSPHRQGGTEAFF. CDR3 DNA: TGTGCCAGCAGCCCCCATCGACAGGGAGGTACTGAAGCTTTCTTT. Full variable domain (outside the CDR3, taken from reference TRBV9 and TRBJ1-1): DSGVTQTPKHLITATGQRVTLRCSPRSGDLSVYWYQQSLDQGLQFLIQYYNGEERAKGNILERFSAQQFPDLHSELNLSSLELGDSALYFCASSPHRQGGTEAFFGQGTRLTVV.

The CDR3 nucleotides are TGTGCCACCAGCAGAGATAGTTCACCCCTCCACTTT. It is translated as CATSRDSSPLHF. The chain links TRBV15 to TRBJ1-6; D remains ambiguous. Per germline, CDR1 LNHNV and CDR2 YYDKDF (reference sequence). There are 12 residues in the CDR3. The V and J ends lost 0 bases and 9 bases respectively, with 3 bases between them.

The DNA for the CDR3 is TGTGCCAGCAGCTTAAATGTACAGGGGGCGCCGGCCACCGGGGAGCTGTTTTTT. The encoded protein is CASSLNVQGAPATGELFF. This chain links TRBV11-3 with TRBJ2-2; 9 bases match TRBD1. Germline V CDR1 and CDR2: SGHNT, YENEEA. This CDR3 is built from 18 residues. V shed 2 bases, J shed 4 bases, and the junction held 11 bases outside the gene matches.

This chain uses TRBV7-9 with TRBJ1-1; D might be TRBD1 (6 bases). Germline CDR1 reads SEHNR; CDR2 reads FQNEAQ (reference sequence). The CDR3 extends over 14 amino acids. The CDR3 coding sequence is TGTGCTTCGGGAGGAGGGGGGTTAAACACTGAAGCTTTCTTT. Residues: CASGGGGLNTEAFF.

The chain has TRBV5-8 and TRBJ2-7; 10 bases fit TRBD1. The CDR3 consists of 15 residues. Germline lookup yields CDR1 SGHTS and CDR2 YDEGEE. V shed 4 bases and J 0 bases; nucleotides not matched to a gene: 4. The CDR3 protein is CASSRDRGPSYEQYF. The CDR3 DNA sequence: TGTGCCAGCAGCAGAGACAGGGGGCCCTCCTACGAGCAGTACTTC.

This clone was observed a few times. V usage is TRBV9 and J usage is TRBJ1-2; perhaps TRBD1 as D (5 bases). Germline CDR1 SGDLS, CDR2 YYNGEE. The CDR3 runs to 13 residues. V dropped 2 bases and J dropped 4 bases, with 9 bases sitting between them. CDR3 in amino acids: CASSVDRSYGYTF. CDR3 DNA: TGTGCCAGCAGCGTCGACAGAAGCTATGGCTACACCTTC.

The chain couples TRBV2 to TRBJ2-3; no clear D gene. V dropped 5 bases and J dropped 0 bases, with 6 bases sitting between them. CDR1 and CDR2 from the germline V gene are SNHLY and FYNNEI. CDR3 length: 13 amino acids. The DNA for the CDR3 is TGTGCCAGCAGTCCGACTAGCACAGATACGCAGTATTTT. Protein product: CASSPTSTDTQYF.

The chain employs TRBV19 and TRBJ2-3; a weak D match, TRBD1 (6 bases). The CDR3 contains 14 residues. V was clipped by 1 base and J by 7 bases, with 12 bases between them. Per germline, CDR1 LNHDA and CDR2 SQIVND (reference sequence). The CDR3 sequence is CASSIGFTGNTQYF. The CDR3, as DNA: TGTGCCAGTAGTATAGGGTTTACAGGGAATACGCAGTATTTT.

The V call is TRBV6-1, the J call TRBJ2-7, with 7 bases aligning to TRBD1. The CDR3 has 14 amino acids. Germline-derived CDR1 and CDR2 are MNHNS and SASEGT. Trimming removed 10 bases from V and 3 bases from J; junction bases left unmatched: 12. DNA for the CDR3: TGTGCCAACAGCCCCCTAGGGGGCAACTACGAGCAGTACTTC. Amino acid sequence: CANSPLGGNYEQYF.

This clone appeared a single time. This chain links TRBV7-9 with TRBJ2-5, with 7 positions matching TRBD1. Trimming took 5 bases from V and 4 from J; bases not matched to a gene: 4. This CDR3 has 13 amino acids. Germline V gives CDR1 SEHNR, CDR2 FQNEAQ (reference sequence). The CDR3 region has the DNA TGTGCCAGCAGCACAACAGGGGCAGAGACCCAGTACTTC. It translates to CASSTTGAETQYF.

This CDR3 reads CASSARQGGTEAFF. Here the CDR3 DNA reads TGTGCCAGTAGTGCCCGACAGGGCGGGACTGAAGCTTTCTTT. The rearrangement uses TRBV19 and TRBJ1-1, with 7 bases lining up with TRBD1. CDR1 LNHDA and CDR2 SQIVND come from the germline V gene (reference sequence). The length of the CDR3 is 14 residues. V trimming: 5 bases; J trimming: 5 bases; junction bases outside the gene matches: 8.

In DNA, the CDR3 is TGCGCCAGCAGCGTTGGACTGTCCAGGGAGACCCAGTACTTC. It is translated as CASSVGLSRETQYF. The genes are TRBV10-2 and TRBJ2-5, with D perhaps TRBD2 (5 bases). Germline assignment: CDR1 WSHSY and CDR2 SAAADI. This CDR3 comprises 14 residues. Trimming removed 6 bases from V and 5 bases from J, with 16 bases in between.

This chain joins TRBV5-4 and TRBJ2-2; TRBD1 matches 7 bases. Germline loops: CDR1 SGHNT, CDR2 YYREEE (reference sequence). The CDR3 runs 16 residues. The junction had 7 bases not matched to a gene; V was cut back by 1 base and J by 4 bases. CDR3: CASSLRQGVITGELFF. CDR3 bases: TGTGCCAGCAGCTTGCGGCAGGGGGTAATCACCGGGGAGCTGTTTTTT.

This rearrangement joins TRBV2 to TRBJ1-2; tentatively, D is TRBD1 (5 bases). V was shortened by 0 bases and J by 5 bases, with 7 bases between the two germline ends. This CDR3 contains 13 residues. Per germline, CDR1 SNHLY and CDR2 FYNNEI. The DNA for the CDR3 is TGTGCCAGCAGTGAAGCGCAGGGTTATGGCTACACCTTC. This gives the protein CASSEAQGYGYTF.

This chain links TRBV30 with TRBJ2-7; perhaps TRBD1 as D (6 bases). V lost 6 bases, J lost 2 bases, and 11 bases lay in between. The CDR3 is 12 residues long. Germline assignment: CDR1 GTSNPN and CDR2 SVGIG (reference sequence). CDR3 region: CACSQGPYEQYF. The CDR3, as DNA: TGTGCCTGCTCACAGGGACCCTACGAGCAGTACTTC.

V usage is TRBV6-6 and J usage is TRBJ2-7; 8 bases fit TRBD2. Germline values: CDR1 MNHNY, CDR2 SVGAGI (reference sequence). The CDR3 consists of 15 residues. The V gene end was trimmed by 7 bases and the J gene end by 2 bases; junction bases not matched to a gene: 10. The CDR3 DNA reads TGTGCCAGCACCCCGGGAGGGGGGACAACCTACGAGCAGTACTTC. Translated, it gives CASTPGGGTTYEQYF.

This chain joins TRBV9 and TRBJ2-2, with no clear D. Trimming took off 3 bases at V and 0 bases at J, with 9 bases between the two ends. Per the germline V gene, CDR1 is SGDLS and CDR2 is YYNGEE. The CDR3 has 15 residues. The CDR3 coding sequence is TGTGCCAGCAGCGCACAGCTGACGAACACCGGGGAGCTGTTTTTT. Its protein is CASSAQLTNTGELFF.